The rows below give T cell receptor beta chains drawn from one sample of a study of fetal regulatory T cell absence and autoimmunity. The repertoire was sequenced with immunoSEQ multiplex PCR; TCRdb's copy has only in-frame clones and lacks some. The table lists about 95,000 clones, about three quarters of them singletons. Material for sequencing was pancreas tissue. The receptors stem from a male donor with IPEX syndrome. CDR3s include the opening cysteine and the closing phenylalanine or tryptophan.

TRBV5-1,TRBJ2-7,CASSWTSGDYEQYF
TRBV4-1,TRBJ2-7,CASSQVGQGGYEQYF
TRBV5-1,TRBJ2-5,CASSQGLAGGEAETQYF
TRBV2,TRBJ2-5,CASRTSGRETQYF
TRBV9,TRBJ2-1,CASSVEGVTYNEQFF
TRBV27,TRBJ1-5,CASSLGSGNQPQHF
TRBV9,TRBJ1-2,CASSAEGQAYGYTF
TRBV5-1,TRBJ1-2,CASSLRDPSNYGYTF
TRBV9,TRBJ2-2,CASSDPTSGGADTGELFF
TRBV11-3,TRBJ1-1,CASSFLQNMNTEAFF
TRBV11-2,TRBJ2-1,CASSLAGGPNEQFF
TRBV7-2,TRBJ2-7,CASSVSGSSYEQYF
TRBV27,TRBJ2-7,CASSTNTGTSPYEQYF
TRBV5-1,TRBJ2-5,CASSLVQETQYF
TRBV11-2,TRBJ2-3,CASSSFRRVAESTDTQYF